One and the same sample provided the 22 T cell receptor beta chains below, sequenced in a study of blood T cell repertoires in COVID-19. TCRdb's copy holds only in-frame clones and misses some; the assay was immunoSEQ multiplex PCR. The sample carries fewer than 450,000 clones, around nine tenths recorded once. Sequencing was performed on peripheral blood. These receptors originate from a woman under 30 who had recovered from COVID-19.

In its sample, this clone was seen once. The chain joins TRBV9 to TRBJ2-1; 7 nucleotides match TRBD2. From germline, CDR1 is SGDLS and CDR2 YYNGEE. V dropped 4 bases and J dropped 6; count of bases not matched to a gene: 7. This CDR3 contains 14 residues. CDR3 in DNA: TGTGCCAGCAGCCCCCTCGCTAGCGGCAATGAGCAGTTCTTC. Its translation is CASSPLASGNEQFF.

V usage is TRBV9 and J usage is TRBJ1-3; D not certain. V dropped 4 bases and J dropped 0 bases, with 20 bases sitting between them. Germline CDR1 and CDR2: SGDLS and YYNGEE. The CDR3 sequence is 18 residues long. CDR3 coding DNA: TGTGCCAGCAGCTCTAGCCCCCCGGACGTCCTCTCTGGAAACACCATATATTTT. Protein sequence: CASSSSPPDVLSGNTIYF.

The genes are TRBV30 and TRBJ1-6; TRBD1 matches at 8 bases. The V and J ends lost 3 bases and 3 bases, in that order; junction bases with no gene match: 7. This CDR3 comprises 16 residues. Germline lookup yields CDR1 GTSNPN and CDR2 SVGIG (reference sequence). CDR3 nucleotides: TGTGCCTGGAGAATGCAGGGGGCCGGCTATAATTCACCCCTCCACTTT. Its protein product is CAWRMQGAGYNSPLHF.

A single count supports this clone. This chain joins TRBV18 and TRBJ2-5, with D perhaps matching TRBD2 (5 bases). V was trimmed by 3 bases and J by 2 bases, leaving 13 bases between them. Germline V gene lookup returns CDR1 KGHSH and CDR2 LQKENI. The CDR3 sequence is 15 residues long. The CDR3 bases are TGTGCCAGCTCACCCTTGATCCGGGAACAAGAGACCCAGTACTTC. Its translation is CASSPLIREQETQYF.

This chain joins TRBV12-3 or TRBV12-4 and TRBJ1-5; D remains unclear. The V end lost 3 bases, the J end lost 4 bases, and 7 bases lay between the germline ends. This CDR3 region has 13 residues. The CDR3 protein is CASSFEENQPQHF. The CDR3 DNA sequence: TGTGCCAGCAGTTTCGAGGAGAATCAGCCCCAGCATTTT.

The genes are TRBV7-8 and TRBJ2-6; a possible D gene is TRBD1 (6 bases). The CDR3 length is 16 residues. Germline V lookup: CDR1 SGHVS, CDR2 FQNEAQ. Trimming took off 7 bases at V and 0 bases at J, with 13 bases between the two ends. DNA for the CDR3: TGTGCCAGCATCCCGGGACACCTCTCTGGGGCCAACGTCCTGACTTTC. As protein: CASIPGHLSGANVLTF.

The CDR3 DNA is TGTGCCAGCAGCCCCAACGGGACTCCTTTACCTAGCTCCTACGAGCAGTACGTC. It encodes CASSPNGTPLPSSYEQYV. The rearrangement joins TRBV21-1 to TRBJ2-7; the table assigns TRBD2, which was not confirmed against the DNA. TRBV21-1 is a pseudogene locus. The CDR3 contains 18 residues.

J is TRBJ2-5 and V is TRBV6-5, with a weak D call TRBD1 (5 bases). The CDR3 runs to 13 residues. Between the trimmed V and J ends, which lost 7 bases and 4 bases, there was a span of 13 bases. Germline V gene sequence: CDR1 MNHEY, CDR2 SVGAGI. In DNA, the CDR3 is TGTGCCAGCAAGGACCGGACACGAGAGACCCAGTACTTC. Its protein product is CASKDRTRETQYF.

DNA of the CDR3: TGTGCCAGCAGCACCAGGGATCCCCCGAACACCGGGGAGCTGTTTTTT. Its protein is CASSTRDPPNTGELFF. The genes are TRBV5-8 and TRBJ2-2, with a possible D match to TRBD1 (5 bases). V dropped 4 bases and J dropped 0 bases, with 13 bases sitting between them. CDR1 and CDR2 (germline): SGHTS, YDEGEE. The CDR3 contains 16 residues.

The rearrangement uses TRBV5-6 and TRBJ2-5, with 7 bases aligning to TRBD2. The CDR3 spans 15 residues. The germline V gene encodes CDR1 SGHDT and CDR2 YYEEEE. The ends lost 3 bases at V and 5 bases at J; junction bases unmatched: 10. The CDR3 sequence: CASSSPRGEGETQYF. The CDR3 region has the DNA TGTGCCAGCAGCTCCCCTCGGGGGGAGGGGGAGACCCAGTACTTC.

The chain couples TRBV5-4 to TRBJ2-1, with TRBD2 matching over 8 bases. The CDR3 extends over 15 amino acids. Germline values: CDR1 SGHNT, CDR2 YYREEE (reference sequence). Trimming took 1 base from V and 7 from J; bases not matched to a gene: 7. CDR3 residues: CASSLPGRAQNEQFF. Here the CDR3 DNA reads TGTGCCAGCAGCTTGCCCGGGAGGGCTCAGAATGAGCAGTTCTTC.

This sequence joins TRBV28 and TRBJ1-3, with D maybe TRBD1 (5 bases). V was shortened by 6 bases and J by 3 bases, with 21 bases between the two germline ends. This CDR3 comprises 17 residues. CDR1 MDHEN and CDR2 SYDVKM come from the germline V gene. DNA of the CDR3: TGTGCCAGCAGAACCCCTTGGGGGGGGTTGGTTGGAAACACCATATATTTT. Translated, it gives CASRTPWGGLVGNTIYF. The variable domain in full, completed from reference TRBV28 and TRBJ1-3, reads DVKVTQSSRYLVKRTGEKVFLECVQDMDHENMFWYRQDPGLGLRLIYFSYDVKMKEKGDIPEGYSVSREKKERFSLILESASTNQTSMYLCASRTPWGGLVGNTIYFGEGSWLTVV.

The chain links TRBV7-9 to TRBJ1-4; D not certain. Germline loops: CDR1 SEHNR, CDR2 FQNEAQ (reference sequence). The CDR3 is made up of 13 amino acids. Deletions cut 2 bases from V and 5 bases from J, with 6 bases between. CDR3 sequence reads: CASSLLRNEKLFF. The CDR3 DNA reads as TGTGCCAGCAGCTTATTGAGGAATGAAAAACTGTTTTTT.

This clone showed up just once. This rearrangement joins TRBV27 to TRBJ1-1, with D perhaps TRBD1 (6 bases). The CDR3 length is 12 residues. CDR1 MNHEY and CDR2 SMNVEV come from the germline V gene (reference sequence). The V gene lost 8 bases and the J gene lost 4 bases, with 11 bases spanning the gap. The CDR3 DNA reads as TGTGCCAGCTGGGGGCGGGTCACTGAAGCTTTCTTT. Translating gives CASWGRVTEAFF.

The CDR3 DNA sequence: TGTGCCAGCGGCGGATGGGGGAGCGGGAGCTCCTACAATGAGCAGTTCTTC. This translates into CASGGWGSGSSYNEQFF. The chain couples TRBV7-6 to TRBJ2-1, with 8 bases aligning to TRBD2. Losses at the gene ends were 8 bases for V and 0 bases for J; bases not matched to a gene: 12. Germline V gene data show CDR1 as SGHVS and CDR2 as FNYEAQ. This CDR3 is built from 17 residues.

The rearrangement links TRBV19 to TRBJ1-4, with 8 bases identical to TRBD1. Germline V gene lookup returns CDR1 LNHDA and CDR2 SQIVND (reference sequence). Trimming at V came to 3 bases and at J to 6 bases, leaving 6 bases not matched to a gene. This CDR3 has 15 amino acids. The CDR3 loop is CASSMARGPHEKLFF. The CDR3 DNA follows: TGTGCCAGTAGTATGGCCAGGGGGCCTCATGAAAAACTGTTTTTT.

J is TRBJ1-2 and V is TRBV27; 7 nucleotides match TRBD1. The germline V gene has CDR1 MNHEY and CDR2 SMNVEV (reference sequence). Germline trimming cut 1 base from V and 5 bases from J; bases unmatched to any gene: 4. There are 14 residues in the CDR3. The chain's CDR3 is CASSLFTGAYGYTF. The CDR3 coding sequence is TGTGCCAGCAGTTTATTCACAGGGGCGTATGGCTACACCTTC.

The V gene is TRBV9, the J gene TRBJ1-1; D gene uncertain. Germline V CDR1 and CDR2: SGDLS, YYNGEE. The CDR3 sequence is 15 residues long. V was pared by 0 bases and J by 0 bases, with 9 bases between. The DNA of the CDR3 is TGTGCCAGCAGCGTAGATCCCAGGTTGAACACTGAAGCTTTCTTT. Protein product: CASSVDPRLNTEAFF.

This chain uses TRBV5-6 with TRBJ1-2, with 8 bases aligning to TRBD1. CDR3 size: 13 residues. The trim removed 4 bases at V and 8 bases at J, leaving 7 bases unmatched. Germline lookup yields CDR1 SGHDT and CDR2 YYEEEE. Here the CDR3 reads CASSRQGAGGYTF. The CDR3 DNA reads as TGTGCCAGCAGCCGGCAGGGGGCGGGAGGCTACACCTTC.

The CDR3 here is CASSPWTSGGTDTQYF. The CDR3, as DNA: TGTGCCAGCAGCCCCTGGACTAGCGGAGGCACAGATACGCAGTATTTT. This rearrangement joins TRBV9 to TRBJ2-3; TRBD2 agrees at 10 bases. CDR3 length equals 16 residues. The junction had 6 bases not matched to a gene; V was cut back by 4 bases and J by 1 base. Germline CDR1 reads SGDLS; CDR2 reads YYNGEE.

The chain carries TRBV19 and TRBJ2-1; TRBD2 matches 9 bases. The CDR3 contains 16 residues. Unmatched junction bases numbered 8, after V lost 5 bases and J lost 3 bases. Germline V gene sequence: CDR1 LNHDA, CDR2 SQIVND (reference sequence). In DNA, the CDR3 is TGTGCCAGTAGTCCAGGCATACTAGCGGGCTACAATGAGCAGTTCTTC. Protein: CASSPGILAGYNEQFF. Drawing the rest from reference TRBV19 and TRBJ2-1, the complete variable domain is DGGITQSPKYLFRKEGQNVTLSCEQNLNHDAMYWYRQDPGQGLRLIYYSQIVNDFQKGDIAEGYSVSREKKESFPLTVTSAQKNPTAFYLCASSPGILAGYNEQFFGPGTRLTVL.

This clone occurred once. The V gene is TRBV13, the J gene TRBJ2-5; D may be TRBD2 (5 bases). CDR1 is PRHDT and CDR2 is FYEKMQ in the germline V gene (reference sequence). V was pared by 0 bases and J by 3 bases, with 11 bases between. The CDR3 has 15 amino acids. CDR3 sequence (DNA): TGTGCCAGCAGCTTAGGCCGAGGACTTAAAGAGACCCAGTACTTC. It specifies CASSLGRGLKETQYF.